The 15 T cell receptor beta chains reported below all come from one sample, sequenced in a study of cytomegalovirus exposure and HLA in healthy donors (dated by TCRdb to the late 2010s). Library method: the immunoSEQ multiplex PCR assay. A mixture of 60 forward primers for TCR Vbeta segments and 13 reverse primers for TCR Jbeta segments was used in the multiplex PCR. The clones in this table, taken by TCRdb from immuneACCESS, are in-frame only. Not every clone is retained; where verified, under half of the shortfall comes from an unresolved V gene, and the cause of the rest is unknown. Present in this sample are 150,000 to 200,000 clones, 70% to 90% of which were seen just once. Around a tenth of the sample goes to the ten largest clones. The material sequenced was PBMCs. Receptors were obtained from a young man in good health and CMV-seropositive.

This clone was detected once. The chain employs TRBV6-5 and TRBJ2-7, with 10 bases identical to TRBD2. The germline V gene encodes CDR1 MNHEY and CDR2 SVGAGI. Trimming at V came to 0 bases and at J to 5 bases, leaving 7 bases not matched to a gene. The CDR3 runs to 16 residues. CDR3 nucleotides: TGTGCCAGCAGTTACTCGTACGAGCGGGGGGGCGACGAGCAGTACTTC. It encodes CASSYSYERGGDEQYF.

The chain recombines TRBV7-9 with TRBJ2-1; 8 nucleotides match TRBD1. Trimming at V came to 1 base and at J to 9 bases, leaving 8 bases not matched to a gene. Germline-derived CDR1 and CDR2 are SEHNR and FQNEAQ (reference sequence). The CDR3 covers 15 residues. The CDR3 DNA reads as TGTGCCAGCAGCTTAGACGACAGGGGTTCGGTTGAGCAGTTCTTC. This codes for CASSLDDRGSVEQFF.

The J gene is TRBJ1-1, the V gene TRBV27; no clear D. The CDR3 contains 13 residues. Per germline, CDR1 MNHEY and CDR2 SMNVEV (reference sequence). V lost 3 bases and J 7 bases, leaving 12 bases between the germline ends. DNA for the CDR3: TGTGCCAGCAGTTTTCAGGCCAGAAATGAAGCTTTCTTT. Its translation is CASSFQARNEAFF.

In this sample, this clone turned up once. The CDR3 protein is CASSPAGLANTGELFF. CDR3 in DNA: TGTGCCAGCAGCCCAGCAGGACTAGCGAACACCGGGGAGCTGTTTTTT. The rearrangement joins TRBV14 to TRBJ2-2; 7 bases match TRBD2. From germline, CDR1 is SGHDN and CDR2 FVKESK. Losses at the gene ends were 4 bases for V and 0 bases for J; bases not matched to a gene: 5. This CDR3 comprises 16 residues.

V and J are TRBV5-1 and TRBJ1-2, with a possible D match to TRBD1 (6 bases). Germline CDR1 is SGHRS and CDR2 is YFSETQ. This CDR3 region has 16 residues. Trimming stripped 4 bases from V and 8 bases from J, with 24 bases between. The CDR3 spells CASSHWMATGPEGYTF. In DNA form, the CDR3 reads TGCGCCAGCAGCCACTGGATGGCGACAGGCCCGGAGGGCTACACCTTC.

The chain links TRBV28 to TRBJ1-5; weak D call: TRBD1 (6 bases). The CDR3 spans 14 residues. CDR1 is MDHEN and CDR2 is SYDVKM in the germline V gene. Trimming left V 6 bases short and J 3 bases short, with 12 bases between. This CDR3 reads CASRLDRTNQPQHF. The CDR3 region has the DNA TGTGCCAGCAGACTGGACAGAACCAATCAGCCCCAGCATTTT.

The chain combines TRBV19 with TRBJ2-5, with 9 bases lining up with TRBD1. Germline CDR1 reads LNHDA; CDR2 reads SQIVND (reference sequence). The V segment lost 5 bases and the J segment 0 bases; nucleotides outside the gene matches: 13. This CDR3 has 18 residues. The CDR3 spells CASSRGQGLHAYQETQYF. The CDR3 DNA is TGTGCCAGTAGTCGGGGACAGGGTCTCCACGCGTACCAAGAGACCCAGTACTTC.

As DNA, the CDR3 is TGTGCCAGCAGTGAATTGCGTACAGCATATGGCTACACCTTC. This translates into CASSELRTAYGYTF. The chain is built from TRBV2 and TRBJ1-2; D ambiguous. Germline CDR1 is SNHLY and CDR2 is FYNNEI. V was shortened by 2 bases and J by 5 bases, with 12 bases between the two germline ends. The CDR3 is made up of 14 amino acids.

The chain links TRBV7-2 to TRBJ1-1; TRBD1 matches at 10 bases. Germline V gene data show CDR1 as SGHTA and CDR2 as FQGNSA. The CDR3 length is 17 residues. V was clipped by 1 base and J by 0 bases; unmatched bases: 5. CDR3 nucleotides: TGTGCCAGCAGCTTAGGTTTGGGACAGGGGATGAACACTGAAGCTTTCTTT. This sequence encodes CASSLGLGQGMNTEAFF.

About this clone itself: The sample carries other DNA sequences with the same CDR3. CDR3 amino acids: CASSLDSSNQPQHF. Here the CDR3 DNA reads TGCGCCAGCAGCTTAGACAGTAGCAATCAGCCCCAGCATTTT. The rearrangement uses TRBV5-1 and TRBJ1-5; D may be TRBD1 (5 bases). Per germline, CDR1 SGHRS and CDR2 YFSETQ. The length of the CDR3 is 14 residues. V was shortened by 2 bases and J by 0 bases, with 6 bases between the two germline ends.

The chain links TRBV9 to TRBJ2-2; TRBD1 matches 9 bases. Germline V lookup: CDR1 SGDLS, CDR2 YYNGEE. J was trimmed by 0 bases and V by 3 bases; bases with no gene match: 6. CDR3 length: 17 residues. The CDR3 nucleotides read TGTGCCAGCAGCGACCCAAACAGGGGGCCGAACACCGGGGAGCTGTTTTTT. Translation gives CASSDPNRGPNTGELFF.

V usage is TRBV27 and J usage is TRBJ1-5; D is unclear. V gave up 6 bases and J gave up 1 base, with 10 bases separating them. CDR1 and CDR2 from the germline V gene are MNHEY and SMNVEV (reference sequence). The CDR3 has 14 amino acids. CDR3 residues: CASRAGGSNQPQHF. The CDR3 nucleotides are TGTGCCAGCAGGGCCGGCGGGAGCAATCAGCCCCAGCATTTT.

Remarks on this clone: At the DNA level, this CDR3 is encoded by other sequences in the same sample as well. The chain employs TRBV11-2 and TRBJ2-7, with TRBD1 as a possible D gene (5 bases). The CDR3 consists of 14 residues. The germline V gene has CDR1 SGHAT and CDR2 FQNNGV. V was clipped by 5 bases and J by 7 bases, with 18 bases between them. CDR3 protein: CASSPSSLGREQYF. CDR3 nucleotides: TGTGCCAGCAGCCCCAGCTCGTTGGGGCGTGAGCAGTACTTC.

This chain links TRBV6-5 with TRBJ1-2; the match to TRBD1 covers 8 bases. The CDR3 has 13 residues. Germline-derived CDR1 and CDR2 are MNHEY and SVGAGI. Trimming cost V 2 bases and J 6 bases; bases outside gene matches: 2. CDR3 nucleotide sequence: TGTGCCAGCAGTTACCGGACAGGGAATGGCTACACCTTC. Amino acid sequence: CASSYRTGNGYTF.

The table lists this clone with a few counts. This chain uses TRBV6-6 with TRBJ2-7; possible D gene TRBD1, 6 bases. V was clipped by 2 bases and J by 9 bases, with 17 bases between them. The CDR3 has 14 amino acids. Looked up from germline, CDR1 is MNHNY and CDR2 is SVGAGI (reference sequence). The CDR3 region is CASSYGHRDMRQYF. The CDR3 coding sequence is TGTGCCAGCAGTTACGGTCACAGGGATATGCGGCAGTACTTC.